Listed here are 24 T cell receptor beta chains from one sample, sequenced in a study of tumor and adjacent non-tumor tissue in lung cancer. The library came from three nested PCR rounds adapted from ARM-PCR protocols. One entry per CDR3 protein, called by TCRdb with MiXCR from the multiplex PCR reads. The sample consists of 70,000 to 90,000 distinct CDR3 sequences, 80% to 85% of them appearing once. This sample's RNA came from whole unsorted tissue. Material for sequencing was lung tumor tissue. The receptors stem from a woman between 50 and 59 years old with non-small cell lung cancer.

This chain connects TRBV29-1 to TRBJ1-1; D unresolved. V shed 4 bases and J shed 2 bases, with 14 bases lying between them. The CDR3 sequence is 14 residues long. Germline V gene data show CDR1 as SQVTM and CDR2 as ANQGSEA. CDR3 in amino acids: CSVGEGPVNTEAFF. In DNA form, the CDR3 reads TGCAGCGTTGGGGAGGGTCCGGTTAACACTGAAGCTTTCTTT.

Turning to this clonotype: Its ends do not fully match the called genes, so a read error is possible. The V gene is TRBV11-2, the J gene TRBJ2-7; TRBD1 is a possible D gene (6 bases). The CDR3 has 15 amino acids. Germline CDR1 reads SGHAT; CDR2 reads FQNNGV. DNA of the CDR3: TGTGCCAGCAGCTTAGCAGGGGTCATTGCCTACAAGCAGTACTTC. Its translation: CASSLAGVIAYKQYF.

For this clonotype: An end of the junction differs from the germline gene, which may be a read error. This chain uses TRBV6-2 or TRBV6-3 with TRBJ2-1, with 8 bases identical to TRBD2. The CDR3 has 17 residues. In germline, CDR1 is MNHEY, CDR2 SVGEGT. The DNA for the CDR3 is TGTGCCAGCAGTTACTCCGGACTAGCTGGAGTCTACAATGATCAGTTCTTC. This translates into CASSYSGLAGVYNDQFF.

A note on this clonotype: A junction boundary mismatches the germline segment, possibly from a read error. This rearrangement joins TRBV6-6 to TRBJ2-1; perhaps TRBD2 as D (5 bases). The germline gives CDR1 MNHNY, CDR2 SVGAGI (reference sequence). This CDR3 has 14 amino acids. CDR3 loop: CASSDPGSRNEQFF. CDR3 DNA sequence: TGTGCAAGCAGTGACCCGGGGTCTAGGAATGAGCAGTTCTTC.

Details on this clonotype: An end of the junction does not agree with germline; a read error may underlie this. The chain couples TRBV12-3 or TRBV12-4 to TRBJ2-1; the D gene is possibly TRBD1 (5 bases). This CDR3 contains 17 residues. CDR3 region: CASSLGLTRSFYNERFF. CDR3 nucleotides: TGTGCCAGTAGTTTGGGGCTAACTCGGAGCTTCTACAATGAGCGGTTCTTC.

This clonotype has only a few counts. A much larger clonotype is one base distant, so this may be a read error. The chain carries TRBV28 and TRBJ1-5; D gene ambiguous. The length of the CDR3 is 12 residues. Germline CDR1 and CDR2: MDHEN and SYDVKM. Trimming took off 9 bases at V and 3 bases at J, with 9 bases between the two ends. Here the CDR3 reads CASRAFNQPQHF. CDR3 bases: TGTGCCAGTAGGGCCTTCAATCAGCCCCAGCATTTT. Using reference TRBV28 and TRBJ1-5 for the parts outside the CDR3, the full variable domain is DVKVTQSSRYLVKRTGEKVFLECVQDMDHENMFWYRQDPGLGLRLIYFSYDVKMKEKGDIPEGYSVSREKKERFSLILESASTNQTSMYLCASRAFNQPQHFGDGTRLSIL.

This clonotype was observed a handful of times. It may be a read error: a sequence one base away is much more abundant. The V gene is TRBV14, the J gene TRBJ1-5; D not certain. This CDR3 is 13 amino acids long. Germline CDR1 SGHDN, CDR2 FVKESK. The CDR3 nucleotides are TGTACCAGCAGCCAGGAGGAATATCAGCCCCAGCATTTT. Protein product: CTSSQEEYQPQHF. Full variable domain (rest looked up from reference TRBV14 and TRBJ1-5): EAGVTQFPSHSVIEKGQTVTLRCDPISGHDNLYWYRRVMGKEIKFLLHFVKESKQDESGMPNNRFLAERTGGTYSTLKVQPAELEDSGVYFCTSSQEEYQPQHFGDGTRLSIL.

CDR3 sequence (DNA): TGCAGCGTTGGCCCCTTGGGGGACATCGATGACTACACCTTC. This sequence encodes CSVGPLGDIDDYTF. This chain links TRBV29-1 with TRBJ1-2; perhaps TRBD1 as D (6 bases). Germline V gene sequence: CDR1 SQVTM, CDR2 ANQGSEA. Between the trimmed V and J ends, which lost 4 bases and 10 bases, there was a span of 22 bases. There are 14 residues in the CDR3. The full variable domain, its missing parts supplied by reference TRBV29-1 and TRBJ1-2, is SAVISQKPSRDICQRGTSLTIQCQVDSQVTMMFWYRQQPGQSLTLIATANQGSEATYESGFVIDKFPISRPNLTFSTLTVSNMSPEDSSIYLCSVGPLGDIDDYTFGSGTRLTVV.

To note about this clonotype: At one end, the junction sequence differs from germline, possibly due to a read error. The rearrangement joins TRBV12-3 or TRBV12-4 to TRBJ1-6; D gene uncertain. The CDR3 has 14 residues. CDR3 protein: CTSSTTDANSPLHF. CDR3 sequence (DNA): TGTACCAGCAGTACAACCGATGCAAATTCACCCCTACACTTT.

A word on this clonotype: An end of the junction differs from the germline gene, which may be a read error. This rearrangement joins TRBV24-1 to TRBJ2-1, with D unresolved. This CDR3 has 16 amino acids. The germline gives CDR1 KGHDR, CDR2 SFDVKD. CDR3 DNA: TGTGCTACCAGTAAGGCCAGCATCAGATCCTACAATGACCAGTTCTTC. This translates into CATSKASIRSYNDQFF.

The rearrangement links TRBV12-3 or TRBV12-4 to TRBJ2-3; 7 nucleotides agree with TRBD2. The CDR3 totals 14 residues. V shed 10 bases, J shed 2 bases, and the junction held 9 bases outside the gene matches. The CDR3 DNA follows: TGTGCCATCATGTGCGGGGACTACACAGATACGCAGTATTTT. Translation: CAIMCGDYTDTQYF.

The rearrangement links TRBV30 to TRBJ1-4; D unclear. Germline V gene lookup returns CDR1 GTSNPN and CDR2 SVGIG (reference sequence). There are 13 residues in the CDR3. V dropped 4 bases and J dropped 7 bases, with 13 bases sitting between them. CDR3 in amino acids: CAWNMGNIEKLFF. The CDR3 nucleotides are TGTGCCTGGAATATGGGAAATATTGAAAAACTGTTTTTT.

As regards this clonotype: One junction end disagrees with the germline gene, perhaps due to a read error. V and J are TRBV11-1 and TRBJ2-3; 7 bases map to TRBD1. Germline CDR1 is SGHAT and CDR2 is FQDESV (reference sequence). The CDR3 totals 14 residues. CDR3 loop: CVTSIATGADTQYF. CDR3 bases: TGCGTCACCAGCATAGCTACAGGGGCTGATACGCAGTATTTT.

Worth noting for this clonotype: It is likely a read error, because the conserved phenylalanine at the end of the CDR3 is missing. This chain links TRBV29-1 with TRBJ2-7; TRBD2 matches 10 bases. The germline V gene encodes CDR1 SQVTM and CDR2 ANQGSEA. The CDR3 has 14 amino acids. CDR3 in DNA: TGTAGCGTTGTTCTAGCGGGAGTTTTCAACGAGCAGTACATC. Encoded protein: CSVVLAGVFNEQYI.

Points on this clonotype: The germline gene is not matched at one end of the junction; a read error may be the cause. The chain links TRBV12-3 or TRBV12-4 to TRBJ2-2; D gene uncertain. This CDR3 spans 13 amino acids. The chain's CDR3 is CANIERNTEELFF. CDR3 in DNA: TGTGCCAACATCGAGAGGAACACCGAGGAGCTGTTTTTT.

As regards this clonotype: At one end, the junction sequence differs from germline, possibly due to a read error. The chain carries TRBV10-3 and TRBJ1-4; no firm D call. Germline CDR1 reads ENHRY; CDR2 reads SYGVKD. The CDR3 length is 14 residues. The DNA for the CDR3 is TGCGCCATCAGTGAAGGCCTAAATAATGAAAAACCGATTTTT. This codes for CAISEGLNNEKPIF.

Remarks on this clonotype: Its ends do not fully match the called genes, so a read error is possible. This chain uses TRBV11-2 with TRBJ2-3; D perhaps matches TRBD1 (6 bases). The CDR3 extends over 15 amino acids. Germline-derived CDR1 and CDR2 are SGHAT and FQNNGV. The CDR3 loop is CASSQLQGAPDTQCF. The CDR3 nucleotides are TGTGCCAGCAGTCAACTACAGGGTGCCCCAGATACGCAGTGTTTT.

This clonotype was observed many times. V and J are TRBV7-9 and TRBJ2-7, with TRBD1 matching 7 bases. This CDR3 spans 12 amino acids. Germline CDR1 is SEHNR and CDR2 is FQNEAQ (reference sequence). With V trimmed by 7 bases and J by 5 bases, 5 bases remained unmatched. CDR3 amino acids: CASTLTGDEQYF. CDR3 nucleotide sequence: TGTGCCAGCACCCTTACAGGGGACGAGCAGTACTTC.

As for this clonotype: The junction departs from the called germline gene at one end, perhaps through a read error. The chain links TRBV20-1 to TRBJ1-1; no reliable D call. The germline CDR1 and CDR2 sequences are DFQATT and SNEGSKA (reference sequence). CDR3 size: 16 residues. The CDR3 DNA sequence: TGCAGTGCTAGAGATAGTTCCCGGATAGTGAACACTGGAGCTTTCTTT. Translating gives CSARDSSRIVNTGAFF.

As for this clonotype: A read error may account for a junction end that differs from germline. The genes are TRBV11-2 and TRBJ2-7; D perhaps matches TRBD1 (6 bases). Germline CDR1 and CDR2: SGHAT and FQNNGV. This CDR3 comprises 16 residues. The CDR3: CACSLGSGAGSYEHYF. DNA of the CDR3: TGTGCCTGCAGCTTAGGGTCAGGGGCTGGCTCCTACGAGCACTATTTC.

Comment on this clonotype: The CDR3 end shows no conserved phenylalanine or tryptophan, and so a read error is likely. The V and J genes are TRBV6-2 or TRBV6-3 and TRBJ2-7; weak D call: TRBD2 (6 bases). V was pared by 3 bases and J by 5 bases, with 14 bases between. The CDR3 totals 14 residues. Germline loops: CDR1 MNHEY, CDR2 SVGEGT. CDR3 sequence (DNA): TGTGCCAGCAGTTATGGTAACGGGAGTGACGAGCAGTACTAC. Residues: CASSYGNGSDEQYY.

Points on this clonotype: A read error may produce the germline difference seen at one junction end. The chain recombines TRBV20-1 with TRBJ1-5; TRBD1 might be the D (5 bases). The DNA end favors TRBJ2-3, so the J call may be wrong. CDR3 length: 13 residues. CDR1 and CDR2 from the germline V gene are DFQATT and SNEGSKA (reference sequence). CDR3 in DNA: TGCAATGCTATCCCGCAGGGCGATCAGCCCCAGTATTTT. It translates to CNAIPQGDQPQYF.

Worth noting for this clonotype: Mismatch with germline at one junction end may stem from a read error. This chain connects TRBV10-2 to TRBJ2-1; 9 bases line up with TRBD1. The CDR3 runs 13 residues. Germline V gene data show CDR1 as WSHSY and CDR2 as SAAADI. CDR3 protein: CVSRQGDYNERFF. The CDR3, as DNA: TGCGTCAGCAGACAGGGGGACTACAATGAGCGGTTCTTC.

This clonotype was observed once. A junction boundary mismatches the germline segment, possibly from a read error. V and J are TRBV5-8 and TRBJ2-1; either TRBD1 or TRBD2 may supply D (5 bases each). The CDR3 is 12 amino acids. CDR1 and CDR2 (germline): SGHTS, YDEGEE. The CDR3 is CVSSLGVGKQFF. In nucleotides, the CDR3 is TGTGTCAGCAGCTTGGGGGTAGGGAAGCAGTTCTTC.